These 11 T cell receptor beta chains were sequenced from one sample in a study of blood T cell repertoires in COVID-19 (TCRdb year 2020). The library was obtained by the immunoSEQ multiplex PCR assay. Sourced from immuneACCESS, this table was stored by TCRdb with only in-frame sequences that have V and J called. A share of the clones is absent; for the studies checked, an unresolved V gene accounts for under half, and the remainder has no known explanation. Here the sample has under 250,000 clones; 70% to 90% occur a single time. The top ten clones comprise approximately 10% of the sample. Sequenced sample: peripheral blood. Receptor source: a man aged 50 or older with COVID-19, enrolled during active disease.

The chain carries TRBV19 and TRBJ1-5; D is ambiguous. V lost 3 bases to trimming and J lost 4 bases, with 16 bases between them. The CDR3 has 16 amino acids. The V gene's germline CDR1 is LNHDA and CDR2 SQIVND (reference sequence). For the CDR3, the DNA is TGTGCCAGTAGTATTCTTCCCGGGGAGCGGAATCAGCCCCAGCATTTT. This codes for CASSILPGERNQPQHF.

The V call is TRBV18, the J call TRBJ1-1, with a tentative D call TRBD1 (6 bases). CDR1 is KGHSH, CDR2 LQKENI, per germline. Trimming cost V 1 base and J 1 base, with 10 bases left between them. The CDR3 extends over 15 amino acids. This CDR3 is CASSPRGGRNTEAFF. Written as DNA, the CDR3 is TGTGCCAGCTCACCACGTGGGGGCAGGAACACTGAAGCTTTCTTT.

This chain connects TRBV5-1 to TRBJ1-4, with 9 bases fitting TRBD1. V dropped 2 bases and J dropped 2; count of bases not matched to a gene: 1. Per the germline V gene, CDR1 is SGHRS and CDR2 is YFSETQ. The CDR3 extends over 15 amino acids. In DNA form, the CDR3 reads TGCGCCAGCAGCTTAGGACAGGGGACTAATGAAAAACTGTTTTTT. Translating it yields CASSLGQGTNEKLFF. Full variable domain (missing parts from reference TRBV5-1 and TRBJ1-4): KAGVTQTPRYLIKTRGQQVTLSCSPISGHRSVSWYQQTPGQGLQFLFEYFSETQRNKGNFPGRFSGRQFSNSRSEMNVSTLELGDSALYLCASSLGQGTNEKLFFGSGTQLSVL.

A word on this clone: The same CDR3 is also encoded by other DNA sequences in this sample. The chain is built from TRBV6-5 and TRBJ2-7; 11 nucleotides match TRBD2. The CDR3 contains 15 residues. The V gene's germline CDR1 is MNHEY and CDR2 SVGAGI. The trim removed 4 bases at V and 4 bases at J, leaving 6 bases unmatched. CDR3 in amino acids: CASSSLAGGGYEQYF. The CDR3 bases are TGTGCCAGCAGTTCGCTAGCGGGGGGTGGGTACGAGCAGTACTTC.

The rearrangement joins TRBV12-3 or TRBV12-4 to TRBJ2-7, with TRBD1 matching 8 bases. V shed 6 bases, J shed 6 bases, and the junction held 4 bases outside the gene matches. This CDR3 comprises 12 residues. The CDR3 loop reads CASSYRGVEQYF. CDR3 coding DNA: TGTGCCAGCAGCTACAGGGGGGTCGAGCAGTACTTC.

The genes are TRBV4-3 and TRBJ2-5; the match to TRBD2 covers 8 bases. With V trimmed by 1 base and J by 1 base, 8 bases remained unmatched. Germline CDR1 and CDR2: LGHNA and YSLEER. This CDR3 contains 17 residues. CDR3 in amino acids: CASSQGGGSIRQETQYF. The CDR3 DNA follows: TGCGCCAGCAGCCAAGGCGGGGGGTCTATCCGCCAAGAGACCCAGTACTTC.

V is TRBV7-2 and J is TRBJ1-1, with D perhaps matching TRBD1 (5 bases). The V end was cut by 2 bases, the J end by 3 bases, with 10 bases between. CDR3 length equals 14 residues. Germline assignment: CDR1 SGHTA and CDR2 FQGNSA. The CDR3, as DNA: TGTGCCAGCAGCTTAAGGACACTGTACACTGAAGCTTTCTTT. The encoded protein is CASSLRTLYTEAFF.

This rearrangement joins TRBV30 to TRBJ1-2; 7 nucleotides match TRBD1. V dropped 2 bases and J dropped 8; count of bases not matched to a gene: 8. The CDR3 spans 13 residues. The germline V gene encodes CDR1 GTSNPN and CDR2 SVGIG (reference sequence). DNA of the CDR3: TGTGCCTGGAGTCAGGCAGGGGGTCGCGGCTACACCTTC. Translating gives CAWSQAGGRGYTF.

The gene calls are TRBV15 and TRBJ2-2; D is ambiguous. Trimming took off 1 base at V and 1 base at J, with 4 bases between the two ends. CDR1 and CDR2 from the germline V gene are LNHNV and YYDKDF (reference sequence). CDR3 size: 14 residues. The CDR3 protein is CATSRVRNTGELFF. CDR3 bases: TGTGCCACCAGCAGAGTGCGGAACACCGGGGAGCTGTTTTTT.

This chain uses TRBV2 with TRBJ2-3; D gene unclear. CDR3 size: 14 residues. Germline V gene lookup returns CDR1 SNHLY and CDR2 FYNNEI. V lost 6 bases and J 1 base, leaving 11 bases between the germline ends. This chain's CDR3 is CASRGLVRTDTQYF. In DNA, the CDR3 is TGTGCCAGCAGGGGTCTAGTTCGCACAGATACGCAGTATTTT.

The CDR3 here is CASSWQGDTGELFF. The CDR3 DNA follows: TGCGCCAGCAGCTGGCAGGGTGACACCGGGGAGCTGTTTTTT. The V and J genes are TRBV5-1 and TRBJ2-2; maybe TRBD1 (5 bases). Trimming took off 3 bases at V and 3 bases at J, with 9 bases between the two ends. The CDR3 is 14 amino acids. The germline V gene has CDR1 SGHRS and CDR2 YFSETQ.